This TCR beta chain comes out of a study of naive and memory T cell subsets (dated by TCRdb to about 2017). Background on the whole study: An open-source, UMI-based TCR alpha and beta sequencing pipeline was applied to sorted naive and memory peripheral blood T cell subsets. The functional CMV T cell responses agreed completely with IgG serology results. RNA was DNase-treated and reverse transcribed with TCR constant-region primers, mostly using SuperScript III.

The library came from UMI-ligation and nested PCR. An equimolar mix of two oligonucleotides covering both TRBC1 and TRBC2 was used as the beta constant-region primer. A single-stranded oligonucleotide bearing the SP2 primer plus a 12-nucleotide UMI was ligated onto the 3' end of the cDNA by T4 RNA ligase 1. Four rounds of PCR were used to amplify ligated cDNA, with nested alpha and beta constant-region primers being used together with the SP2 primer. The ligation reaction was kept at 16 degrees C for roughly 19-24 hours. To avoid over-amplification, PCR2 was usually performed as a SYBR Green qPCR and halted once a predetermined threshold was reached. All purifications after the first were performed with Agencourt AMPure XP magnetic beads. Libraries were quantified by Qubit and checked on a TapeStation, where a main peak was expected near 650 bp. Pooled libraries were sequenced on an Illumina MiSeq with v2 2x251 paired-end kits, typically giving roughly 0.9-2.1 million reads per sample. Each sample was pooled at around 4.2 nM, and about 5-8% PhiX was included to help cluster recognition. The paper's processing steps were these. FASTQ reads processed by Demultiplexor were assigned V and J genes by Decombinator through tag matching that tolerated a single base-pair mismatch. Collapsinator used UMIs to correct both sequencing errors and frequency errors arising from PCR heterogeneity. CDR3Translator translated TCRs and extracted CDR3s from the conserved cysteine to the FGXG phenylalanine, flagging non-productive sequences. Gini, Shannon entropy and inverse Simpson indices were calculated on repertoires subsampled to equal numbers of UMI-defined TCRs. Within the linear range, a power law was fitted to clonotype abundance distributions using maximum likelihood. When run on a single naive CD8 sample, MIGEC and the pipeline yielded similar UMI counts, similar unique TCR numbers and similar clonal distributions. One analysis removed from the naive repertoire any naive TCRs that were also present in any memory subset from the same donor. The repertoires were searched for around 7,000 CMV-associated CDR3 sequences that had been compiled from VDJdb and a published dataset. TCRdb reanalyzed the raw reads on its own, using fastp at Q25 for trimming and MiXCR for clone calling, and kept in-frame beta chains. Records with the same CDR3 protein are collapsed into one entry carrying the most frequent genes and DNA. The V and J calls follow TCRdb's processing rather than the paper's. This sample is represented by 120,000 to 150,000 distinct CDR3 sequences; about a sixth of them were singletons. Around 0.14% of the sample is held by the ten biggest clonotypes.

As to this clonotype: No cognate antigen has been identified for it. No base quality information exists; no much larger clone differs at one position.

Overall study results and their limits: Naive repertoires, especially CD8, contained a few larger clonotypes, possibly memory cells re-expressing CD45RA. A power law was followed by TCR abundance, with an exponent that differed between naive and memory subsets but was consistent across the three individuals. No ground truth was available to validate the repertoire findings for the naive and memory subsets. RNA-based TCR counts may be influenced by expression changes linked to T cell activation and differentiation. Following error correction, more than 95% of naive TCR sequences occurred only once, which made naive abundance distributions much steeper than those of memory subsets. Clonotypes were defined as single alpha or beta chain sequences, not paired alpha/beta receptors. In both CD4 and CD8 cells, a rise in Gini index and a fall in Shannon and inverse Simpson diversity were observed from naive through CM, EM and EMRA.

Unmatched junction bases come to 9, with V trimmed by 5 bases and J by 3 bases. Its CDR3 holds 15 amino acids, cysteine through phenylalanine. The read is trimmed to its CDR3 DNA, 45 bases read in frame from base 1. CDR1 SGHTA and CDR2 FQGNSA are derived from the germline V gene. From the second PCR step onward, the TCR alpha chain libraries and the TCR beta chain libraries were amplified separately. CMV status of each donor was established by measuring IFNgamma production from CD4+ T cells after fresh PBMCs were stimulated overnight with CMV viral lysate. Using Miltenyi beads, CD4 T cells were first positively selected, and CD8 T cells were then positively selected from the CD4-negative fraction. Cells stained for CD3, CD4, CD8, CD45RA, CD27 and a live/dead dye were sorted on a BD Aria II into four subsets by CD45RA and CD27. Blood was obtained from three healthy volunteers, and the blood from each volunteer was fractionated into CD4 and CD8 T cells and subsequently into four differentiation subsets. Approximately 120 ml of peripheral blood was collected from each donor, and PBMC were isolated from the blood using Ficoll-Paque PLUS density-gradient centrifugation. After sorting, cells were lysed in RLT buffer, RNA was extracted using a Qiagen RNeasy kit, and the extracted RNA was stored at -80 degrees C.

The chain couples TRBV7-2 to TRBJ2-5; the central 7 bases match TRBD2. This TCR was recovered from a human donor in good health. Specimen: naive CD4+ T cells from blood. The cell subset or site label corresponds to: naive T cells, CD45RA high CD27+. The CDR3 region reads CASSPTGAGEETQYF. The DNA sequence is given as TGTGCCAGCAGCCCAACCGGTGCGGGGGAAGAGACCCAGTACTTC. The reference TRBV7-2 and TRBJ2-5 proteins fill in what lies around the CDR3, so the full variable domain reads GAGVSQSPSNKVTEKGKDVELRCDPISGHTALYWYRQSLGQGLEFLIYFQGNSAPDKSGLPSDRFSAERTGGSVSTLTIQRTQQEDSAVYLCASSPTGAGEETQYFGPGTRLLVL.